A single sample is the source of the 19 T cell receptor beta chains below, sequenced in a study of response to subunit inactivated influenza vaccine (dated by TCRdb to about 2018). To prepare the library, RT-PCR was applied. Sequenced using an Illumina HiSeq 2500. The raw public reads went through TCRdb reprocessing: fastp at Q25, MiXCR clone calling, in-frame beta chains kept. CDR3 protein sequences are deduplicated, and each keeps its most common genes and DNA. In this sample the table shows fewer than 350,000 distinct CDR3 sequences, 21% of which occur a single time. Roughly a tenth of the sample is held by the ten biggest clonotypes. Source: PBMCs from blood, taken less than 22 months after vaccination. These receptors originate from a man in his fifties or sixties who received an inactivated influenza vaccine. Donor details come from another sample of the same person, matched by shared clones.

The V gene is TRBV7-8, the J gene TRBJ1-4, with 10 bases fitting TRBD1. V lost 7 bases to trimming and J lost 0 bases; unmatched junction nucleotides: 11. Germline V gene lookup returns CDR1 SGHVS and CDR2 FQNEAQ. This CDR3 comprises 18 residues. Here the CDR3 reads CASTRSPTGGSTNEKLFF. The CDR3 nucleotides are TGTGCCAGCACCCGTTCACCGACAGGGGGCTCAACTAATGAAAAACTGTTTTTT.

Many counts were recorded for this clonotype. The CDR3 loop is CAWSDPGTSGRVEVAKNIQYF. CDR3 nucleotides: TGTGCCTGGAGTGACCCGGGCACGAGCGGGAGAGTGGAGGTAGCCAAAAACATTCAGTACTTC. The chain uses TRBV30 and TRBJ2-4, with 8 bases matching TRBD2. This CDR3 contains 21 residues. Germline assignment: CDR1 GTSNPN and CDR2 SVGIG (reference sequence). With 1 base clipped from V and 0 bases from J, the junction kept 20 bases outside the gene matches.

The rearrangement links TRBV3-1 to TRBJ2-7; D not resolved. V dropped 0 bases and J dropped 5 bases, with 14 bases sitting between them. The CDR3 extends over 15 amino acids. CDR1 is LGHDT and CDR2 is YNNKEL in the germline V gene (reference sequence). This chain's CDR3 is CASSQEASLTHEQYF. In DNA, the CDR3 is TGTGCCAGCAGCCAAGAGGCGTCTTTGACCCACGAGCAGTACTTC.

V usage is TRBV7-6 and J usage is TRBJ2-1, with 10 nucleotides matching TRBD2. The junction had 8 bases not matched to a gene; V was cut back by 8 bases and J by 4 bases. CDR3 length: 15 residues. Germline lookup yields CDR1 SGHVS and CDR2 FNYEAQ. The CDR3 nucleotides are TGTGCCAGCGGTGTACTAGCGGGGATATACAATGAGCAGTTCTTC. Amino acid sequence: CASGVLAGIYNEQFF.

The chain has TRBV7-2 and TRBJ2-2; D possibly corresponds to TRBD2 (7 bases). CDR1 and CDR2 from the germline V gene are SGHTA and FQGNSA. Trimming stripped 5 bases from V and 5 bases from J, with 18 bases between. This CDR3 has 16 residues. In nucleotides, the CDR3 is TGTGCCAGCAGCCCGATGGGCGGGGGCCCAACCGGGGAGCTGTTTTTT. Translating it yields CASSPMGGGPTGELFF.

The chain is built from TRBV5-4 and TRBJ2-7, with 9 bases matching TRBD1. With V trimmed by 5 bases and J by 4 bases, 7 bases remained unmatched. This CDR3 has 14 residues. Looked up from germline, CDR1 is SGHNT and CDR2 is YYREEE (reference sequence). CDR3 sequence reads: CASRPDRGNYEQYF. The CDR3 coding sequence is TGTGCCAGCAGGCCTGACAGGGGGAATTACGAGCAGTACTTC.

The chain employs TRBV11-2 and TRBJ2-3; D ambiguous. The germline CDR1 and CDR2 sequences are SGHAT and FQNNGV. The CDR3 loop spans 15 amino acids. V lost 3 bases and J 0 bases, leaving 10 bases between the germline ends. The CDR3 nucleotides are TGTGCCAGCAGCTTGGCCCCCTATAGCACAGATACGCAGTATTTT. Translation gives CASSLAPYSTDTQYF.

This chain connects TRBV27 to TRBJ1-1; D remains unclear. V dropped 6 bases and J dropped 0 bases, with 11 bases sitting between them. From germline, CDR1 is MNHEY and CDR2 SMNVEV (reference sequence). The CDR3 has 14 residues. CDR3 sequence: CASRAHSMNTEAFF. For the CDR3, the DNA is TGTGCCAGCAGAGCTCATAGCATGAACACTGAAGCTTTCTTT.

V and J are TRBV7-2 and TRBJ2-7, with TRBD2 matching over 12 bases. CDR3 length: 16 amino acids. V gave up 1 base and J gave up 7 bases; unmatched junction bases: 8. From germline, CDR1 is SGHTA and CDR2 FQGNSA. CDR3 amino acids: CASSLGTSGMSREQYF. The DNA for the CDR3 is TGTGCCAGCAGCTTAGGGACTAGCGGGATGAGTAGGGAGCAGTACTTC. The full variable domain, rest sourced from reference TRBV7-2 and TRBJ2-7, is GAGVSQSPSNKVTEKGKDVELRCDPISGHTALYWYRQSLGQGLEFLIYFQGNSAPDKSGLPSDRFSAERTGGSVSTLTIQRTQQEDSAVYLCASSLGTSGMSREQYFGPGTRLTVT.

J is TRBJ2-5 and V is TRBV14; possibly TRBD1 for D (5 bases). V lost 0 bases to trimming and J lost 10 bases, with 12 bases between them. In germline, CDR1 is SGHDN, CDR2 FVKESK. The CDR3 is made up of 13 amino acids. The DNA of the CDR3 is TGTGCCAGCAGCCAAGATCCAGGGTGGGACCAGTACTTC. Translated: CASSQDPGWDQYF.

This clonotype was counted ten times or more. CDR3 sequence reads: CASSLGTVGAFF. DNA of the CDR3: TGTGCCAGCAGTTTAGGGACGGTCGGGGCTTTCTTT. The V call is TRBV12-3 or TRBV12-4, the J call TRBJ1-1; no reliable D call. The CDR3 length is 12 residues. Trimming took 1 base from V and 11 from J, leaving 11 bases between them.

This clonotype was detected ten times or more. The J gene is TRBJ1-5, the V gene TRBV7-2; D perhaps matches TRBD1 (5 bases). The germline V gene encodes CDR1 SGHTA and CDR2 FQGNSA. The CDR3 extends over 15 amino acids. V dropped 2 bases and J dropped 5 bases, with 13 bases sitting between them. The CDR3 region is CASSLISMGHQPQHF. Written as DNA, the CDR3 is TGTGCCAGCAGCTTAATTTCAATGGGGCATCAGCCCCAGCATTTT.

The chain is built from TRBV2 and TRBJ1-2; perhaps TRBD1 as D (5 bases). Germline V CDR1 and CDR2: SNHLY, FYNNEI. This CDR3 has 13 amino acids. Trimming left V 5 bases short and J 8 bases short, with 15 bases between. CDR3 nucleotide sequence: TGTGCCAGCAGTAAATCGGGGGTGAGAGGCTACACCTTC. Translating gives CASSKSGVRGYTF. Full variable domain (outside the CDR3, taken from reference TRBV2 and TRBJ1-2): EPEVTQTPSHQVTQMGQEVILRCVPISNHLYFYWYRQILGQKVEFLVSFYNNEISEKSEIFDDQFSVERPDGSNFTLKIRSTKLEDSAMYFCASSKSGVRGYTFGSGTRLTVV.

This clonotype was seen more than once but under ten times. The chain combines TRBV30 with TRBJ2-4; no definite D call. Germline V gene data show CDR1 as GTSNPN and CDR2 as SVGIG (reference sequence). Trimming shortened V by 0 bases and J by 4 bases, and 19 bases separated the two germline ends. CDR3 length: 17 amino acids. This CDR3 is CAWSVLGTHGSKNIQYF. The CDR3 DNA sequence: TGTGCCTGGAGTGTACTCGGAACACACGGATCTAAAAACATTCAGTACTTC.

This clonotype was detected only a few times. The J gene is TRBJ1-1, the V gene TRBV19, with 10 bases fitting TRBD1. The CDR3 spans 15 residues. Trimming cost V 6 bases and J 5 bases; bases outside gene matches: 9. Germline lookup yields CDR1 LNHDA and CDR2 SQIVND (reference sequence). The DNA for the CDR3 is TGTGCCAGTAGAGACCTGACAGGGGGCGAGACTGAAGCTTTCTTT. Translating gives CASRDLTGGETEAFF.

The V and J genes are TRBV7-8 and TRBJ2-1; 7 nucleotides align to TRBD2. J was trimmed by 0 bases and V by 2 bases; bases with no gene match: 7. Germline V gives CDR1 SGHVS, CDR2 FQNEAQ. The CDR3 totals 17 residues. CDR3 sequence: CASSLRGGSGSYNEQFF. The DNA of the CDR3 is TGTGCCAGCAGCTTACGCGGCGGGAGTGGCTCCTACAATGAGCAGTTCTTC. The whole variable domain, filled in from reference TRBV7-8 and TRBJ2-1, reads GAGVSQSPRYKVAKRGQDVALRCDPISGHVSLFWYQQALGQGPEFLTYFQNEAQLDKSGLPSDRFFAERPEGSVSTLKIQRTQQEDSAVYLCASSLRGGSGSYNEQFFGPGTRLTVL.

The rearrangement uses TRBV18 and TRBJ2-1; 8 positions match TRBD2. V shed 0 bases and J 2 bases; nucleotides not matched to a gene: 3. The CDR3 runs 16 residues. In germline, CDR1 is KGHSH, CDR2 LQKENI. The DNA of the CDR3 is TGTGCCAGCTCACCACCGGGACTAGGTCCCTACAATGAGCAGTTCTTC. This codes for CASSPPGLGPYNEQFF.

This clonotype was detected only a few times. The chain uses TRBV5-6 and TRBJ1-6; D is perhaps TRBD1 (6 bases). The germline V and J ends were trimmed by 2 bases and 0 bases, with 9 bases remaining between them. There are 16 residues in the CDR3. Germline V gene data show CDR1 as SGHDT and CDR2 as YYEEEE. For the CDR3, the DNA is TGTGCCAGCAGCTTTTCAGGGGACTCCTATAATTCACCCCTCCACTTT. Translated: CASSFSGDSYNSPLHF. The entire variable domain, with the rest obtained from reference TRBV5-6 and TRBJ1-6, is as follows: DAGVTQSPTHLIKTRGQQVTLRCSPKSGHDTVSWYQQALGQGPQFIFQYYEEEERQRGNFPDRFSGHQFPNYSSELNVNALLLGDSALYLCASSFSGDSYNSPLHFGNGTRLTVT.

This clonotype showed up just a few times. The rearrangement joins TRBV4-1 to TRBJ1-4; weak D call: TRBD1 (5 bases). The CDR3 length is 17 residues. V dropped 1 base and J dropped 7 bases, with 19 bases sitting between them. Germline V gene lookup returns CDR1 MGHRA and CDR2 YSYEKL. The CDR3 is CASSQAYRRLSGEKLFF. Here the CDR3 DNA reads TGCGCCAGCAGCCAAGCGTACAGGCGTCTGTCAGGTGAAAAACTGTTTTTT.